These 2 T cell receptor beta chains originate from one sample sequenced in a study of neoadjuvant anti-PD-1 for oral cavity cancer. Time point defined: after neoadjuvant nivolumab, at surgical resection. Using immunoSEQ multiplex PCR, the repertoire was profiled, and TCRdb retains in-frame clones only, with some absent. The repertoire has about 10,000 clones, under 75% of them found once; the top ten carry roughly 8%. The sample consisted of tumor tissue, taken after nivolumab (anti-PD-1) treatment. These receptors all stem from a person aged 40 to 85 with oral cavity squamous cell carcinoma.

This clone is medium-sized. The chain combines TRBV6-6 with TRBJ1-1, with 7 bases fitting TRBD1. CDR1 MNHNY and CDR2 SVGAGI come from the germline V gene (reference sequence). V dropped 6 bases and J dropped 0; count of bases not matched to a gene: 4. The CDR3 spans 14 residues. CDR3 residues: CASRKGQLNTEAFF. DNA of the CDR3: TGTGCCAGCAGGAAGGGACAGTTGAACACTGAAGCTTTCTTT.

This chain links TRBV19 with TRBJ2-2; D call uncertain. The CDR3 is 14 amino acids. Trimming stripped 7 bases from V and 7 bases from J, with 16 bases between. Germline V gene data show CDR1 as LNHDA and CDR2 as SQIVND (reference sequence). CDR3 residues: CASNRLRNDGELFF. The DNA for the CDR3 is TGTGCCAGTAATCGGCTTCGTAACGACGGGGAGCTGTTTTTT.